This T cell receptor (beta chain) is from a study of monozygotic twins with inflammatory bowel disease. TCRdb re-called the 5' RACE reads, yielding one record per CDR3 amino acid sequence without DNA. Seen in this sample are about 140,000 distinct CDR3 sequences; the ten most common clones hold 2% to 2.5%. This CDR3 is 14 amino acids long. Germline CDR1 reads MNHEY; CDR2 reads SMNVEV (reference sequence). The TCR comes from a human donor with ulcerative colitis or Crohn's disease, or a healthy co-twin of an affected twin (not recorded which). The sequencing sample was made of blood. The V and J genes are TRBV27 and TRBJ1-4. The CDR3 here is CASRLTQYNEKLFF.